A selection of T cell receptor beta chains follows, all from one sample in a study of blood T cell repertoires in COVID-19. Produced via immunoSEQ multiplex PCR; TCRdb's table is partial and in-frame only. The repertoire consists of a few hundred thousand clones, with roughly 91% occurring once and the leading ten covering roughly 0.8%. The specimen sequenced was peripheral blood. The receptors shown here come from a young man with acute or convalescent COVID-19. Each CDR3 is given with its conserved first and last residue. The D gene is left open where the match is weak. Size is stated for part of the rows, as once, few or many counts, or as a class when the clone is expanded.

v_gene: TRBV7-2; j_gene: TRBJ1-1; abundance: -; d_gene: -; CDR3aa: CASSLGTNTEAFF
v_gene: TRBV28; j_gene: TRBJ1-4; abundance: -; d_gene: TRBD1; CDR3aa: CASRQGGRVGEKLFF
v_gene: TRBV28; j_gene: TRBJ2-3; abundance: -; d_gene: -; CDR3aa: CASTGRSADTQYF
v_gene: TRBV10-3; j_gene: TRBJ1-6; abundance: -; d_gene: TRBD1; CDR3aa: CAINSGQGPNSPLHF
v_gene: TRBV6-5; j_gene: TRBJ1-6; abundance: -; d_gene: -; CDR3aa: CASNWGPTGSPLHF
v_gene: TRBV14; j_gene: TRBJ2-7; abundance: -; d_gene: -; CDR3aa: CASSPRTDAYEQYF
v_gene: TRBV7-9; j_gene: TRBJ2-5; abundance: -; d_gene: TRBD2; CDR3aa: CASSISGGIQETQYF
v_gene: TRBV25-1; j_gene: TRBJ1-1; abundance: -; d_gene: TRBD1; CDR3aa: CASSDLDRGSTEAFF
v_gene: TRBV2; j_gene: TRBJ2-1; abundance: -; d_gene: TRBD2; CDR3aa: CASSGTSGGYNEQFF
v_gene: TRBV5-1; j_gene: TRBJ1-1; abundance: -; d_gene: TRBD1; CDR3aa: CASTLSRTGANEAFF
v_gene: TRBV6-2/TRBV6-3; j_gene: TRBJ2-5; abundance: -; d_gene: TRBD1; CDR3aa: CASSFVTPTQGAQYF
v_gene: TRBV5-1; j_gene: TRBJ2-3; abundance: -; d_gene: TRBD2; CDR3aa: CASSSGTSGAITDTQYF
v_gene: TRBV7-9; j_gene: TRBJ2-1; abundance: -; d_gene: -; CDR3aa: CASSPIADEQFF
v_gene: TRBV18; j_gene: TRBJ2-7; abundance: once; d_gene: TRBD1; CDR3aa: CASSGQRNEQYF
v_gene: TRBV27; j_gene: TRBJ1-1; abundance: -; d_gene: -; CDR3aa: CASSLTQANTEAFF
v_gene: TRBV24-1; j_gene: TRBJ2-3; abundance: once; d_gene: -; CDR3aa: CATSDPSFPGGTQYF
v_gene: TRBV10-3; j_gene: TRBJ2-5; abundance: -; d_gene: TRBD1; CDR3aa: CAISELGQGSETQYF
v_gene: TRBV3-1/TRBV3-2; j_gene: TRBJ2-2; abundance: -; d_gene: -; CDR3aa: CASSQSKGDTGELFF
v_gene: TRBV3-1/TRBV3-2; j_gene: TRBJ2-1; abundance: -; d_gene: TRBD1; CDR3aa: CASSQGTGGHNEQFF
v_gene: TRBV29-1; j_gene: TRBJ2-7; abundance: -; d_gene: TRBD1; CDR3aa: CSVRDSLSYEQYF
v_gene: TRBV24-1; j_gene: TRBJ2-2; abundance: -; d_gene: -; CDR3aa: CATSEGAKAVGELFF
v_gene: TRBV18; j_gene: TRBJ1-5; abundance: -; d_gene: -; CDR3aa: CASSPRELQPQHF
v_gene: TRBV19; j_gene: TRBJ2-5; abundance: -; d_gene: TRBD1; CDR3aa: CASSIAETGGQETQYF
v_gene: TRBV5-5; j_gene: TRBJ2-7; abundance: -; d_gene: TRBD1; CDR3aa: CASSLTGGLYEQYF